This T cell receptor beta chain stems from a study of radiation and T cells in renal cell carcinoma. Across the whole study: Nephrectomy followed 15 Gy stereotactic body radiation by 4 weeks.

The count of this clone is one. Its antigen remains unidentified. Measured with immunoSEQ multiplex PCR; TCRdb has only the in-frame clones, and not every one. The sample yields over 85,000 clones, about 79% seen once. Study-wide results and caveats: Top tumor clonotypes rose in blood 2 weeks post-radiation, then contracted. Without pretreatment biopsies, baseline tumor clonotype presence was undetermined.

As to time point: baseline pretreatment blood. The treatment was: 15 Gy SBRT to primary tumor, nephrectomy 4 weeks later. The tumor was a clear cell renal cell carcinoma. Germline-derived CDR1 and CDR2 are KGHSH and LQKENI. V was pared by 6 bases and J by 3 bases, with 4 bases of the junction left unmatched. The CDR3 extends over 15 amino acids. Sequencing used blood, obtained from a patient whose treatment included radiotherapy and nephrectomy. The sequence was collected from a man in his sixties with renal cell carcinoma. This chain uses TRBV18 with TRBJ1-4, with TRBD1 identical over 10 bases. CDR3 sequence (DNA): TGTGCCAGCTCGTCCGGGACAGGGGCTAATGAAAAACTGTTTTTT. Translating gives CASSSGTGANEKLFF.